This T cell receptor (beta chain) was recovered during a study of CD8 T cells in Susac syndrome. The RNA input was about 0.45 to 1 ug, and it was reverse transcribed with random hexamers. Amplification of TCR beta CDR3 was carried out by immunoSEQ multiplex PCR, which covered 54 Vbeta and 13 Jbeta segments. TCRdb reprocessed the immunoSEQ multiplex PCR reads via MiXCR and lists one record per CDR3 protein. Found here are fewer than 250,000 distinct CDR3 sequences, 90% to 95% of them singletons; the top ten hold 0.1%. TCR beta sequences were obtained from blood CD8+ and CD4+ T cells. Overall study findings and caveats: The study's TCR sequencing and HLA analysis drew on a certain number of individuals. That number was acknowledged as relatively small.

Details on this clonotype: What it binds is not known.

The CDR3 spans 19 residues. V shed 6 bases, J shed 4 bases, and the junction held 17 bases outside the gene matches. The V gene's germline CDR1 is MNHEY and CDR2 SVGEGT. Sequenced material: CD4+ T cells from PBMCs. The rearrangement joins TRBV6-2 or TRBV6-3 to TRBJ2-3; 12 bases map to TRBD2. This TCR was recovered from a human donor in good health. The CDR3 DNA reads as TGTGCCAGCAGCCTACCCCACCCTCTAGCGGGGGGGCCAGCAGATACGCAGTATTTT. It yields the protein CASSLPHPLAGGPADTQYF.